This T cell receptor beta chain is from a study of T cells after yellow fever vaccination. This CDR3 is built from 12 residues. CDR1 is PRHDT and CDR2 is FYEKMQ in the germline V gene (reference sequence). Between the trimmed V and J ends, which lost 3 bases and 7 bases, there was a span of 9 bases. Template switching by 5'RACE produced TCR cDNA, adding a universal primer site and UMIs. TCRdb re-called the 5' RACE reads through MiXCR, storing one row per CDR3 protein. The profile shows hundreds of thousands of distinct CDR3 sequences, roughly an eighth of them singletons. In the case of this clonotype: Antigen: not known.

General study results and limits: By day 5 rather than day 15, the secondary response had peaked, though it was weaker. A minor fraction of clonotypes spanned both CD4 and CD8 compartments.

The sequences come from CD4+ T cells sorted from PBMCs, collected 15 days after the yellow fever booster vaccination. This sequence was found in a man younger than 30 who received the YFV17D yellow fever vaccine. The V and J genes are TRBV13 and TRBJ1-2, with a tentative D call TRBD1 (6 bases). CDR3 in DNA: TGTGCCAGCAGCTTGGGGGGGCGTGGCTACACCTTC. It specifies CASSLGGRGYTF. The full variable domain, its missing parts supplied by reference TRBV13 and TRBJ1-2, is AAGVIQSPRHLIKEKRETATLKCYPIPRHDTVYWYQQGPGQDPQFLISFYEKMQSDKGSIPDRFSAQQFSDYHSELNMSSLELGDSALYFCASSLGGRGYTFGSGTRLTVV.